This T cell receptor beta chain was sequenced for a study of T cells in Graves' hyperthyroidism and ophthalmopathy. Study findings and constraints: Blood also carried most thyroid clonotypes expanded above 0.001.

Patients having uncontrolled infection, another autoimmune disease, pregnancy or lactation were not included. The ends lost 6 bases at V and 8 bases at J; junction bases unmatched: 6. The CDR3 spans 15 residues. This clonotype was counted many times. The antigen remains undetermined. Amplified TCR beta CDR3 regions came from RNA transcripts. The HTBI primer set drove a first-round RT-PCR of the TCR CDR3. Each CDR3 protein gets one entry after TCRdb re-called the multiplex PCR reads with MiXCR. This table has 500,000 to 650,000 distinct CDR3 sequences, more than 14% appearing once. The clonotype originates from a woman between 50 and 59 years old with Graves' ophthalmopathy. The sequenced sample was blood. V gene TRBV12-3 or TRBV12-4 combines with J gene TRBJ2-1; 14 bases agree with TRBD2. CDR3 coding DNA: TGTGCCAGCAGGACCGGGACTAGCGGGAGTCATGAGCAGTTCTTC. Amino acid sequence: CASRTGTSGSHEQFF.